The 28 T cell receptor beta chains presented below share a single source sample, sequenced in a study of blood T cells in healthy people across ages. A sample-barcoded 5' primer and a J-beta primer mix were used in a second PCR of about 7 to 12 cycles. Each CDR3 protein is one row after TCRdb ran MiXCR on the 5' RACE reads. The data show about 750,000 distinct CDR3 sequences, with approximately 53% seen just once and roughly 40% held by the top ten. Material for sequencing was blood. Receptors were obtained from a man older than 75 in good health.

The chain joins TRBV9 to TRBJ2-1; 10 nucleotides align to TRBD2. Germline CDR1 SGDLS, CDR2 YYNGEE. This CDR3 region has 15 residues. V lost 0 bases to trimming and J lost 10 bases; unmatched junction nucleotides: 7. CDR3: CASSVGASGSSEQFF. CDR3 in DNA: TGTGCCAGCAGCGTAGGGGCTAGCGGGAGTTCAGAGCAGTTCTTC. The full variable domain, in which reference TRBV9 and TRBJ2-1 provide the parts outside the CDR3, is DSGVTQTPKHLITATGQRVTLRCSPRSGDLSVYWYQQSLDQGLQFLIQYYNGEERAKGNILERFSAQQFPDLHSELNLSSLELGDSALYFCASSVGASGSSEQFFGPGTRLTVL.

The DNA for the CDR3 is TGTGCCAGCAGGGACACCGGGACCATATACAATGAGCAGTTCTTC. Translating it yields CASRDTGTIYNEQFF. The genes are TRBV7-3 and TRBJ2-1, with D perhaps matching TRBD1 or TRBD2 (5 bases each). Looked up from germline, CDR1 is SGHTA and CDR2 is FQGTGA. Trimming cost V 6 bases and J 4 bases, with 16 bases left between them. The CDR3 length is 15 residues.

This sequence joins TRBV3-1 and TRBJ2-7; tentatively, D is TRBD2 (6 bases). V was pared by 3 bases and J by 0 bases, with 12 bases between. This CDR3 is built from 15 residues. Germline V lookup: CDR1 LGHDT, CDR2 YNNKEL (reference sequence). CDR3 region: CASSHRLDPSYEQYF. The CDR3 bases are TGTGCCAGCAGCCACAGACTAGATCCCTCCTACGAGCAGTACTTC.

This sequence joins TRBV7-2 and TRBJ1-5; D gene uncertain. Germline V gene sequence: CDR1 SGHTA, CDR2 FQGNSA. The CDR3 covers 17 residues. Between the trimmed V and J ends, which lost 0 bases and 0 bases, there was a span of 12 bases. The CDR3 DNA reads TGTGCCAGCAGCTTAGCGAGTTGGAGAGATAGCAATCAGCCCCAGCATTTT. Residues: CASSLASWRDSNQPQHF.

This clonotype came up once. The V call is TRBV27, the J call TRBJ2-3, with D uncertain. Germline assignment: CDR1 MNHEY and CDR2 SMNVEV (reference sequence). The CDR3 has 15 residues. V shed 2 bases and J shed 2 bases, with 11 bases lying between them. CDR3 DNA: TGTGCCAGCAGTTTAAGTATTGGCTTCACAGATACGCAGTATTTT. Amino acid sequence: CASSLSIGFTDTQYF.

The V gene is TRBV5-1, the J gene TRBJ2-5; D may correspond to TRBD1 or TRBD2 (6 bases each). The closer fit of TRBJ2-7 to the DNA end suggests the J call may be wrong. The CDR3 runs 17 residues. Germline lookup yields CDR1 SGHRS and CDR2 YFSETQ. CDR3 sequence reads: CASSLAAGWGASYEQYF. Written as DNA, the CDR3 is TGCGCCAGCAGCTTGGCCGCAGGGTGGGGGGCATCCTACGAGCAGTACTTC.

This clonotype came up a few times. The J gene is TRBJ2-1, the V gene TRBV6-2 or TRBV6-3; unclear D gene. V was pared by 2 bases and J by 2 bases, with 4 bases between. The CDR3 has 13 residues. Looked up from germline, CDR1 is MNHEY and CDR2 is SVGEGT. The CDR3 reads CASSYNPYNEQFF. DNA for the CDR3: TGTGCCAGCAGTTACAACCCCTACAATGAGCAGTTCTTC.

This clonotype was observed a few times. CDR3 loop: CASSSSSWGSRYAYF. The CDR3 coding sequence is TGTGCCAGCAGCTCGTCGAGCTGGGGGAGCAGATACGCGTATTTT. The gene calls are TRBV13 and TRBJ2-3, with D perhaps matching TRBD1 or TRBD2 (5 bases each). V lost 4 bases to trimming and J lost 14 bases, with 25 bases between them. CDR1 PRHDT and CDR2 FYEKMQ come from the germline V gene (reference sequence). This CDR3 has 15 amino acids.

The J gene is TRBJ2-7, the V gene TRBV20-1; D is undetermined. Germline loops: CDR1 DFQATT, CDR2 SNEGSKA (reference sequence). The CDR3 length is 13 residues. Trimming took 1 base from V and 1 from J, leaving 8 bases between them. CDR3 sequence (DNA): TGCAGTGCTAGAGGGGCTCAATCCTACGAGCAGTACTTC. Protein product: CSARGAQSYEQYF.

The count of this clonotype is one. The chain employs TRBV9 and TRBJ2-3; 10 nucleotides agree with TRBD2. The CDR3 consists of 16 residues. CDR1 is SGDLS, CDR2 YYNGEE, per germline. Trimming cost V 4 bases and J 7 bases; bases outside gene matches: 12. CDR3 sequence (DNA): TGTGCCAGCAGCCGACCTGGTAGCGGGGGGATGAATACGCAGTATTTT. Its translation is CASSRPGSGGMNTQYF.

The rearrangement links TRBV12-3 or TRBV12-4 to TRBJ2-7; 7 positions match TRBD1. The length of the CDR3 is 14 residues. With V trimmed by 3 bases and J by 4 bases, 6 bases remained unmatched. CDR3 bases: TGTGCCAGCAGTTTCCAGGGGGAAGGGTACGAGCAGTACTTC. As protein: CASSFQGEGYEQYF.

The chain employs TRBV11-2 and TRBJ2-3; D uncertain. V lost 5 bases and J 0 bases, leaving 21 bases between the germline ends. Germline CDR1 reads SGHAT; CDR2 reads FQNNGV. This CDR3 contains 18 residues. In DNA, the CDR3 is TGTGCCAGCAGCCCCAAGATGAAAGTCGTTCTAAGCACAGATACGCAGTATTTT. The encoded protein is CASSPKMKVVLSTDTQYF.

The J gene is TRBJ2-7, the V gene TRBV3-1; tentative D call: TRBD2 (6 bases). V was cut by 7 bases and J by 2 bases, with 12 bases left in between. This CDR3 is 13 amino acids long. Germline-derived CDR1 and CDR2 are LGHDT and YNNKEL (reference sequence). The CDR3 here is CASNLGTPYEQYF. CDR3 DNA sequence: TGTGCCAGCAACCTCGGGACTCCCTACGAGCAGTACTTC.

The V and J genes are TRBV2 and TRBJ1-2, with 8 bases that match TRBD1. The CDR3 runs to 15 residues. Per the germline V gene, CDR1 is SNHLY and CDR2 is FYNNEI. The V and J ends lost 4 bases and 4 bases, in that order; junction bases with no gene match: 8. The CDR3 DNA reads TGTGCCAGCAGTGGCGGACAGGGAGGGATCTATGGCTACACCTTC. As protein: CASSGGQGGIYGYTF.

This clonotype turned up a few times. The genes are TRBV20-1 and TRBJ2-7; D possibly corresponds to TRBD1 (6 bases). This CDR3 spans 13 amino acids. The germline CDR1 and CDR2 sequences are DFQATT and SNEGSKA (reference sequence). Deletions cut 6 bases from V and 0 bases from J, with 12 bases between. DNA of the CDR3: TGCAGTGCCCGGACAGATTTCTCCTACGAGCAGTACTTC. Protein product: CSARTDFSYEQYF.

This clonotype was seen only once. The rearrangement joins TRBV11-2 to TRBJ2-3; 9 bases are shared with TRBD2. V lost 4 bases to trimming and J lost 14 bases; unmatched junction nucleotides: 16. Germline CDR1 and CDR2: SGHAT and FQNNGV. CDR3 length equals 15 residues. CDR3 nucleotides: TGTGCCAGCAGCTCACTTCTAGCGGGGCGCAGATACGCGTATTTT. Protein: CASSSLLAGRRYAYF.

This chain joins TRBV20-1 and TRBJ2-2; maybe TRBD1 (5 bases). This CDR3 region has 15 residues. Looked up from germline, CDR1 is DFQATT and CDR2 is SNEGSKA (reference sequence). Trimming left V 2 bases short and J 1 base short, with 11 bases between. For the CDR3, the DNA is TGCAGTGCTAGATCCTACGACAGGAACACCGGGGAGCTGTTTTTT. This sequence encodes CSARSYDRNTGELFF.

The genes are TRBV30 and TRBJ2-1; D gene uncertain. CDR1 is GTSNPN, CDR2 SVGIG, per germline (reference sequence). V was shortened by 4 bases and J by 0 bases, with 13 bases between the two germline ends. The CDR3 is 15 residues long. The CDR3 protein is CAWTGDSNSYNEQFF. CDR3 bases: TGTGCCTGGACCGGTGACTCGAACTCCTACAATGAGCAGTTCTTC.

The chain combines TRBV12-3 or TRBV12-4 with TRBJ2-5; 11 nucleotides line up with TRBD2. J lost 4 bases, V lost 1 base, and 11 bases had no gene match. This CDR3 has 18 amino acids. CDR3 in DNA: TGTGCCAGCAGTTTAGGGGCTAGCGGGAGGCCAGGAGGAGAGACCCAGTACTTC. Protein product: CASSLGASGRPGGETQYF.

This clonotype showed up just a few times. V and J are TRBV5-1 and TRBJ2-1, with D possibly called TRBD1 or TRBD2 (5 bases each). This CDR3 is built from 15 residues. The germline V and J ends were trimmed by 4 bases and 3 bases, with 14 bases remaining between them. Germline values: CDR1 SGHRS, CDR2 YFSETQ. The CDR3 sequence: CASSPGPGRYNEQFF. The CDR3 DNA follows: TGCGCCAGCAGCCCGGGACCTGGGCGCTACAATGAGCAGTTCTTC.

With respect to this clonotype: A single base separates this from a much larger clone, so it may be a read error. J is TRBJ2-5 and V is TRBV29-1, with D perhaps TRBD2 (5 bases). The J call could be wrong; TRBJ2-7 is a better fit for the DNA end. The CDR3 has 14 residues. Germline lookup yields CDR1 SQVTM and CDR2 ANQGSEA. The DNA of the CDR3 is TGCAGCGCTTTACTAGGGATCTCCGCCTACGAGCAGTACTTC. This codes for CSALLGISAYEQYF.

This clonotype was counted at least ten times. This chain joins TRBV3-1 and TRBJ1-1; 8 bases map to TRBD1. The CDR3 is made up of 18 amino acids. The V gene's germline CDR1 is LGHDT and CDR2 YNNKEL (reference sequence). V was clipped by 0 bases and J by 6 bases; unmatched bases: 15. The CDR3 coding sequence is TGTGCCAGCAGCCAAGAAGTCAGGGGGCGCGGGCCCCGCGCTGAAGCTTTCTTT. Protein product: CASSQEVRGRGPRAEAFF. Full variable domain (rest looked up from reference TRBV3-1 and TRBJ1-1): DTAVSQTPKYLVTQMGNDKSIKCEQNLGHDTMYWYKQDSKKFLKIMFSYNNKELIINETVPNRFSPKSPDKAHLNLHINSLELGDSAVYFCASSQEVRGRGPRAEAFFGQGTRLTVV.

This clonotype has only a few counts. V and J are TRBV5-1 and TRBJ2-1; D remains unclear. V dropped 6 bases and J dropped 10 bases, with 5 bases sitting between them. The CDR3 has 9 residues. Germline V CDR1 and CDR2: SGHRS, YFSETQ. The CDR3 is CASTPEQFF. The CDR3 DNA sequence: TGCGCCAGCACCCCAGAGCAGTTCTTC.

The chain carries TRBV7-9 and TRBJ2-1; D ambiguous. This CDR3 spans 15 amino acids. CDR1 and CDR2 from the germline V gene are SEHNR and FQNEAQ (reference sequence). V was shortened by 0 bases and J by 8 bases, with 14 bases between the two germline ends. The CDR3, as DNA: TGTGCCAGCAGCTTAGCCCCATTAGTGAACGATGAGCAGTTCTTC. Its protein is CASSLAPLVNDEQFF.

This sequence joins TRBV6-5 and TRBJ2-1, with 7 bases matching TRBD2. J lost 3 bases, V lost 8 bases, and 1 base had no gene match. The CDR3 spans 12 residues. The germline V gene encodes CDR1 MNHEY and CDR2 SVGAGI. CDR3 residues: CASGTIYNEQFF. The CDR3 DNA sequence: TGTGCCAGCGGGACTATCTACAATGAGCAGTTCTTC.

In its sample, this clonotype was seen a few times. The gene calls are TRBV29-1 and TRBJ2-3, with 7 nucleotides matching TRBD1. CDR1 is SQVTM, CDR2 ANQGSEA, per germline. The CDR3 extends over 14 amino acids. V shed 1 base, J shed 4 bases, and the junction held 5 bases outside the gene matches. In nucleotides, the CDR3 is TGCAGCGTTGAAGTAGGGGGACAGTCAGATACGCAGTATTTT. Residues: CSVEVGGQSDTQYF.

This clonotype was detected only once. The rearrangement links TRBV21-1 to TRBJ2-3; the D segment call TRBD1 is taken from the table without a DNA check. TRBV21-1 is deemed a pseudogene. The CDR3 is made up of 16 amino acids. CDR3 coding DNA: TGTGCCAGCAGCAACCCCGGGACATTTTTCACAGATACGCAGTATTTT. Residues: CASSNPGTFFTDTQYF.

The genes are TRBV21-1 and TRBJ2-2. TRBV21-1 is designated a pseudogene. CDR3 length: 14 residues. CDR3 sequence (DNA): TGTGCCAGCAGCGAGCAAAAGAACACCGGGGAGCTGTTTTTT. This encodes CASSEQKNTGELFF.